The 8 T cell receptor beta chains below were found in one sample sequenced in a study of T-cell memory formation after mild COVID-19. In TCRdb, the 5' RACE reads were re-called with MiXCR into one record per CDR3 protein. The sample has 380,000 or so distinct CDR3 sequences; around an eighth are singletons. The sequenced sample was PBMCs or a T cell subset sorted from them (not recorded which). The source is a man younger than 35 who had mild COVID-19 (a few samples of this study predate the infection). Cell type and time point are not known.

This clonotype was seen a handful of times. The gene calls are TRBV7-9 and TRBJ1-1, with TRBD1 matching 7 bases. Germline CDR1 and CDR2: SEHNR and FQNEAQ (reference sequence). Trimming removed 1 base from V and 5 bases from J; junction bases left unmatched: 7. This CDR3 is 15 amino acids long. In nucleotides, the CDR3 is TGTGCCAGCAGCTTAGATCCCAGGGGGAGAACTGAAGCTTTCTTT. This gives the protein CASSLDPRGRTEAFF. The full variable domain, its missing parts supplied by reference TRBV7-9 and TRBJ1-1, is DTGVSQNPRHKITKRGQNVTFRCDPISEHNRLYWYRQTLGQGPEFLTYFQNEAQLEKSRLLSDRFSAERPKGSFSTLEIQRTEQGDSAMYLCASSLDPRGRTEAFFGQGTRLTVV.

Ten or more counts support this clonotype. J is TRBJ2-3 and V is TRBV7-9, with D unresolved. Germline CDR1 reads SEHNR; CDR2 reads FQNEAQ (reference sequence). This CDR3 is built from 15 residues. V was shortened by 5 bases and J by 1 base, with 13 bases between the two germline ends. The CDR3: CASSGWARRTDTQYF. Here the CDR3 DNA reads TGTGCCAGCAGCGGATGGGCCCGCCGCACAGATACGCAGTATTTT.

V usage is TRBV12-3 or TRBV12-4 and J usage is TRBJ2-5; 14 bases agree with TRBD2. The CDR3 sequence is 18 residues long. The V gene end was trimmed by 6 bases and the J gene end by 0 bases; junction bases not matched to a gene: 9. CDR3 residues: CASSPGTSGGGYQETQYF. In DNA, the CDR3 is TGTGCCAGCAGCCCGGGGACTAGCGGGGGCGGTTACCAAGAGACCCAGTACTTC.

The gene calls are TRBV12-5 and TRBJ1-1, with TRBD1 matching 8 bases. This CDR3 has 13 amino acids. CDR1 LGHNT and CDR2 FRNRAP come from the germline V gene. J lost 4 bases, V lost 6 bases, and 4 bases had no gene match. The CDR3: CASGNTGGTEAFF. The DNA of the CDR3 is TGTGCTAGTGGCAACACAGGGGGCACTGAAGCTTTCTTT.

The chain carries TRBV7-3 and TRBJ2-1, with D unclear. This CDR3 spans 15 amino acids. Trimming removed 3 bases from V and 8 bases from J, with 17 bases in between. Germline assignment: CDR1 SGHTA and CDR2 FQGTGA. In DNA, the CDR3 is TGTGCCAGCAGCTTTCGACGCGGCCTGACGGATGAGCAGTTCTTC. As protein: CASSFRRGLTDEQFF.

This clonotype appeared a few times. V and J are TRBV5-1 and TRBJ2-1, with TRBD2 matching over 7 bases. The CDR3 has 13 amino acids. V shed 3 bases, J shed 6 bases, and the junction held 3 bases outside the gene matches. The V gene's germline CDR1 is SGHRS and CDR2 YFSETQ. The CDR3 loop reads CASSSPGGNEQFF. In DNA form, the CDR3 reads TGCGCCAGCAGCTCGCCGGGGGGCAATGAGCAGTTCTTC.

The CDR3 sequence: CSYDRGLYTEAFF. The CDR3 DNA reads as TGCAGTTATGACAGGGGGCTTTATACTGAAGCTTTCTTT. The J gene is TRBJ1-1, the V gene TRBV20-1; TRBD1 aligns across 10 bases. The CDR3 sequence is 13 residues long. Germline-derived CDR1 and CDR2 are DFQATT and SNEGSKA (reference sequence). Trimming at V came to 8 bases and at J to 5 bases, leaving 8 bases not matched to a gene.

This clonotype showed up just a few times. The DNA for the CDR3 is TGTGCCAGCAGCATTGGACAGATCTCCCAAGAGACCCAGTACTTC. It codes for CASSIGQISQETQYF. This chain uses TRBV9 with TRBJ2-5; TRBD1 might be the D (6 bases). The CDR3 runs to 15 residues. Germline values: CDR1 SGDLS, CDR2 YYNGEE. V gave up 4 bases and J gave up 1 base, with 14 bases separating them.